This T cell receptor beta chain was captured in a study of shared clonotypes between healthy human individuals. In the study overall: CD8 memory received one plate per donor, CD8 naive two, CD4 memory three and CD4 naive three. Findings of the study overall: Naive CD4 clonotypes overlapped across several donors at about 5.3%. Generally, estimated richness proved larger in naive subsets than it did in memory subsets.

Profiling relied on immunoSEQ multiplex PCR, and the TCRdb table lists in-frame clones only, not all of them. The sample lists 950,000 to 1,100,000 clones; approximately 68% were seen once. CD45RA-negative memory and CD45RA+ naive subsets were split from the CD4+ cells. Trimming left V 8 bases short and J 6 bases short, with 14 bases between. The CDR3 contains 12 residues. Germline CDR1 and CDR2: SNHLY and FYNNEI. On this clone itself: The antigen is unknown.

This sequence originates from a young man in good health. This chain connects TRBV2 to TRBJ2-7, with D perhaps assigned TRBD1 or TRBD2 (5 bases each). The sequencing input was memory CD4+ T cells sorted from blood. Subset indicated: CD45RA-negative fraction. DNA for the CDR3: TGTGCCAGCGGGGGACCTCGAGGCGAGCAGTACTTC. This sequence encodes CASGGPRGEQYF.